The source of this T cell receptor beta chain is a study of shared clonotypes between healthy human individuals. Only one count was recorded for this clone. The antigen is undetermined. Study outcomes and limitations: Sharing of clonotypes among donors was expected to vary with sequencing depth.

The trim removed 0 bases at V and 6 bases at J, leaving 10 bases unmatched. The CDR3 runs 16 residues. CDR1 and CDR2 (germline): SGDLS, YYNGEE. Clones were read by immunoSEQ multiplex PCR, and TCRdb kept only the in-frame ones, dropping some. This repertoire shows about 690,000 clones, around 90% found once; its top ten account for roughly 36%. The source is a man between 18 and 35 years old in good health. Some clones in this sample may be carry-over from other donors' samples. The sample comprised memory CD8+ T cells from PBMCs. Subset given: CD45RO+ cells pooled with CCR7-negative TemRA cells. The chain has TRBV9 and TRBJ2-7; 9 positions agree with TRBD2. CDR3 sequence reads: CASSVGSGLAGVEQYF. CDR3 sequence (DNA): TGTGCCAGCAGCGTAGGTTCGGGGTTAGCGGGAGTCGAGCAGTACTTC.